A single sample is the source of the 9 T cell receptor beta chains below, sequenced in a study of OX40 agonist ivuxolimab in advanced cancers. Sequencing was performed with immunoSEQ multiplex PCR; in TCRdb, only in-frame clones are kept and a portion is missing. The sample lists approximately 65,000 clones; 80% to 90% were seen once. The sequencing here drew on CD4+ or CD8+ T cells sorted from blood, taken in a trial of the OX40 agonist ivuxolimab. The receptors were sampled from an adult with an advanced solid tumor such as melanoma, head and neck, liver or kidney cancer.

V usage is TRBV30 and J usage is TRBJ2-3; D ambiguous. V lost 1 base to trimming and J lost 6 bases, with 11 bases between them. The length of the CDR3 is 13 residues. Per germline, CDR1 GTSNPN and CDR2 SVGIG (reference sequence). In DNA form, the CDR3 reads TGTGCCTGGAGTGCCCGGCTAGGGGATACGCAGTATTTT. Translation gives CAWSARLGDTQYF.

V and J are TRBV7-3 and TRBJ2-1; 8 nucleotides match TRBD1. The J segment lost 9 bases and the V segment lost 6 bases, leaving 10 bases of the junction unmatched. The CDR3 length is 14 residues. Germline assignment: CDR1 SGHTA and CDR2 FQGTGA. CDR3 loop: CASSLTGVGGEQFF. In DNA form, the CDR3 reads TGTGCCAGCAGTTTGACAGGGGTCGGGGGTGAGCAGTTCTTC.

The V and J genes are TRBV27 and TRBJ2-7; 7 bases line up with TRBD1. CDR1 MNHEY and CDR2 SMNVEV come from the germline V gene (reference sequence). Unmatched junction bases numbered 7, after V lost 5 bases and J lost 3 bases. This CDR3 is built from 14 residues. The CDR3 DNA reads TGTGCCAGCAGTATCAGGGGGATCGACTACGAGCAGTACTTC. Translated, it gives CASSIRGIDYEQYF.

V and J are TRBV11-2 and TRBJ2-5; D gene unclear. The V gene lost 5 bases and the J gene lost 4 bases, with 11 bases spanning the gap. CDR1 is SGHAT and CDR2 is FQNNGV in the germline V gene. The length of the CDR3 is 13 residues. CDR3 DNA: TGTGCCAGCAGCCTGCCGCTCAGAGAGACCCAGTACTTC. Its translation is CASSLPLRETQYF.

V usage is TRBV5-8 and J usage is TRBJ2-7, with D perhaps matching TRBD1 or TRBD2 (6 bases each). Looked up from germline, CDR1 is SGHTS and CDR2 is YDEGEE. The ends were cut back, 4 bases at V and 6 bases at J, with 14 bases in the middle. The CDR3 runs to 13 residues. CDR3 DNA: TGTGCCAGCAGCAGGAGGGGGAGCCGCGAGCAGTACTTC. This gives the protein CASSRRGSREQYF.

The chain has TRBV9 and TRBJ2-3, with D perhaps matching TRBD1 or TRBD2 (5 bases each). The CDR3 loop spans 16 amino acids. CDR1 is SGDLS and CDR2 is YYNGEE in the germline V gene. The germline V and J ends were trimmed by 0 bases and 6 bases, with 17 bases remaining between them. The CDR3 coding sequence is TGTGCCAGCAGCGTAGGAGGGGACCCTAGGTGGGATACGCAGTATTTT. Protein product: CASSVGGDPRWDTQYF.

The chain employs TRBV5-8 and TRBJ2-5; 10 nucleotides align to TRBD2. The CDR3 loop spans 15 amino acids. The V and J ends lost 0 bases and 5 bases, in that order; junction bases with no gene match: 4. Germline V gene sequence: CDR1 SGHTS, CDR2 YDEGEE. The CDR3 DNA is TGTGCCAGCAGCTTGGACCTAGCGGGGGTTGAGACCCAGTACTTC. Residues: CASSLDLAGVETQYF.

V is TRBV5-6 and J is TRBJ2-3, with TRBD1 identical over 7 bases. Per germline, CDR1 SGHDT and CDR2 YYEEEE. The CDR3 covers 11 residues. The V and J ends lost 5 bases and 7 bases, in that order; junction bases with no gene match: 1. The CDR3 loop reads CASRTGNTQYF. The CDR3 DNA sequence: TGTGCCAGCAGGACAGGGAATACGCAGTATTTT.

The chain links TRBV18 to TRBJ2-2, with D perhaps matching TRBD2 (6 bases). V gave up 3 bases and J gave up 3 bases, with 11 bases separating them. Germline V gives CDR1 KGHSH, CDR2 LQKENI. The CDR3 is 15 residues long. CDR3 region: CASSPFGGDTGELFF. The CDR3 DNA reads as TGTGCCAGCTCACCTTTCGGCGGGGACACCGGGGAGCTGTTTTTT.